This TCR beta chain is drawn from a study of blood T cell repertoires in COVID-19. The overall study: Collection of acute and convalescent COVID-19 samples took place in the United States, Italy and Spain. T cells, B-cell-depleted T cells, or PBMCs supplied cDNA or gDNA.

This clone was seen a few times. V lost 3 bases and J lost 2; bases outside the gene matches: 9. The CDR3 contains 19 residues. Germline-derived CDR1 and CDR2 are SGHNT and YYREEE (reference sequence). In terms of age and location, participants ranged from about 18 to 89 years and lived in about two dozen US areas. Generated by immunoSEQ multiplex PCR, the TCRdb table keeps only in-frame clones and is missing some. The repertoire holds roughly 250,000 clones, with about 93% as singletons. Sequenced sample: PBMCs or T cells enriched from blood (not recorded which). V gene TRBV5-4 combines with J gene TRBJ2-6; 12 positions match TRBD1. The sequence was collected from a woman younger than 35 who had recovered from COVID-19. The CDR3 DNA reads TGTGCCAGCAGCTCGGGCCTCGGGACAGGGGGCGCTGGGGCCAACGTCCTGACTTTC. It codes for CASSSGLGTGGAGANVLTF.